Listed below are T cell receptor beta chains from one sample, sequenced in a study of blood T cell repertoires in COVID-19. Clones were sequenced by immunoSEQ multiplex PCR, and TCRdb holds only the in-frame ones, with some missing. The repertoire includes roughly 130,000 clones, under 85% of them detected once, and about 9.6% sits in the top ten. The sample comprised peripheral blood. The receptors come from a man aged 40-49 years with active or convalescent COVID-19. The CDR3 runs from the conserved cysteine through the conserved F or W. A D gene is named only where the DNA matches it firmly. The size entry is marked missing in some rows and otherwise reads once, few, many or a size class.

.	TRBJ2-2	.	TRBV2	CASGVGVTGELFF	TGTGCCAGCGGAGTAGGGGTCACCGGGGAGCTGTTTTTT
.	TRBJ1-4	.	TRBV5-4	CASSLEGLTNEKLFF	TGTGCCAGCAGCTTGGAGGGGCTAACTAATGAAAAACTGTTTTTT
.	TRBJ1-6	TRBD1	TRBV6-2/TRBV6-3	CASSPGLGQGNSPLHF	TGTGCCAGCAGTCCCGGCCTCGGACAGGGCAATTCACCCCTCCACTTT
.	TRBJ2-3	.	TRBV20-1	CSASSLALGADTQYF	TGCAGTGCTAGTTCCCTAGCGTTAGGGGCAGATACGCAGTATTTT
.	TRBJ2-7	.	TRBV7-2	CASSLDPFVQYF	TGTGCCAGCAGCTTAGATCCCTTTGTGCAGTACTTC
.	TRBJ2-3	.	TRBV6-5	CASRRGQLTDTQYF	TGTGCCAGCAGGCGGGGGCAGCTCACAGATACGCAGTATTTT
.	TRBJ1-4	TRBD1	TRBV13	CASSPTTGGEKLFF	TGTGCCAGCAGCCCTACAACAGGGGGTGAAAAACTGTTTTTT
.	TRBJ1-4	TRBD1	TRBV10-3	CAISGGTGFEKLFF	TGTGCCATCAGTGGAGGGACAGGGTTTGAAAAACTGTTTTTT
.	TRBJ2-5	.	TRBV9	CASSVRTTGRETQYF	TGTGCCAGCAGCGTGCGGACAACAGGGCGAGAGACCCAGTACTTC
.	TRBJ1-4	TRBD1	TRBV7-2	CASSQGQGFENEKLFF	TGTGCCAGCAGCCAGGGACAGGGGTTTGAGAATGAAAAACTGTTTTTT
.	TRBJ2-1	TRBD2	TRBV30	CAWSATGTTTYNEQFF	TGTGCCTGGAGTGCGACCGGGACTACCACCTACAATGAGCAGTTCTTC
few	TRBJ2-5	.	TRBV2	CAGAGGPFQETQYF	TGTGCCGGCGCCGGGGGACCCTTCCAAGAGACCCAGTACTTC
few	TRBJ1-6	.	TRBV27	CASSPTATDYNSPLHF	TGTGCCAGCAGCCCGACAGCCACAGACTATAATTCACCCCTCCACTTT
.	TRBJ1-2	.	TRBV20-1	CSAQSNYGYTF	TGCAGTGCGCAGTCTAACTATGGCTACACCTTC
.	TRBJ1-5	TRBD1	TRBV2	CATGQGTNQPQHF	TGTGCCACCGGACAGGGGACCAATCAGCCCCAGCATTTT
.	TRBJ2-1	.	TRBV5-1	CASSHQGTSNNEQFF	TGCGCCAGCAGCCATCAGGGAACCAGCAACAATGAGCAGTTCTTC
.	TRBJ1-5	.	TRBV4-1	CASSQANLGVGNQPQHF	TGCGCCAGCAGCCAAGCGAACCTTGGAGTGGGCAATCAGCCCCAGCATTTT
.	TRBJ1-1	.	TRBV7-2	CASSLEGYYTEAFF	TGTGCCAGCAGCTTAGAGGGGTATTACACTGAAGCTTTCTTT
.	TRBJ2-1	.	TRBV7-3	CASSHGGNEQFF	TGTGCCAGCAGCCATGGCGGCAATGAGCAGTTCTTC
few	TRBJ1-2	.	TRBV25-1	CASSEINSLYTF	TGTGCCAGCAGTGAAATTAACAGTCTCTACACCTTC
once	TRBJ1-2	TRBD1	TRBV5-1	CASSFDRANYGYTF	TGCGCCAGCAGCTTTGACAGGGCTAACTATGGCTACACCTTC
.	TRBJ2-7	TRBD1	TRBV4-1	CASRPDRAGTYEQYF	TGCGCCAGCAGGCCCGACAGGGCTGGCACCTACGAGCAGTACTTC
.	TRBJ2-5	TRBD2	TRBV2	CASSALAGGGETQYF	TGTGCCAGCAGTGCCCTAGCGGGGGGAGGGGAGACCCAGTACTTC
.	TRBJ1-4	TRBD1	TRBV10-3	CAIGDRVGTNEKLFF	TGTGCCATTGGCGACAGGGTGGGCACTAATGAAAAACTGTTTTTT
few	TRBJ2-7	TRBD2	TRBV6-6	CASSYSGLAGIYEQYF	TGTGCCAGCAGTTACTCGGGACTAGCGGGGATCTACGAGCAGTACTTC
.	TRBJ1-1	.	TRBV6-5	CASSSNTEAFF	TGTGCCAGCAGCTCGAACACTGAAGCTTTCTTT
.	TRBJ2-1	TRBD1	TRBV4-3	CASSQGQGAGNEQFF	TGCGCCAGCAGCCAAGGACAGGGGGCGGGCAATGAGCAGTTCTTC
.	TRBJ2-2	.	TRBV6-6	CASSPQGRGNTGELFF	TGTGCCAGCAGTCCGCAGGGCAGGGGGAACACCGGGGAGCTGTTTTTT